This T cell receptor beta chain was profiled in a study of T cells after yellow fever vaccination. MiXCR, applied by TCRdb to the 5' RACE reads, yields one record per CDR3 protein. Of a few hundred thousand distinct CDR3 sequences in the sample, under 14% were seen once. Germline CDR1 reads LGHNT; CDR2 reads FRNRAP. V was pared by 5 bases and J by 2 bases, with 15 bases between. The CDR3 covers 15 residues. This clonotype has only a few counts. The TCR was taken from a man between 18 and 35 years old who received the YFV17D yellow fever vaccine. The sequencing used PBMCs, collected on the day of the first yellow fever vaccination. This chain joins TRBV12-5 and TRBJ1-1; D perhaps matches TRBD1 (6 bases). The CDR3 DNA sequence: TGTGCTAGTGGTCTCCACAGGGATCTAAACACTGAAGCTTTCTTT. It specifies CASGLHRDLNTEAFF.